What follows are 31 T cell receptor beta chains derived from one specimen sequenced in a study of shared clonotypes between healthy human individuals. Profiled with immunoSEQ multiplex PCR; TCRdb holds only in-frame clones, not every one. The table lists about 590,000 clones, 95% to 96% of them singletons. Cells designated naive CD8 were CD45RO-negative and were positively selected for CCR7, with terminally differentiated effector memory CD45RA+ cells excluded. The sample comprised naive CD8+ T cells sorted from blood. The receptors stem from a young woman in good health.

The chain is built from TRBV28 and TRBJ2-5; the D gene is possibly TRBD1 (6 bases). The assigned J gene may be wrong: the sequence end matches TRBJ2-7 better. The CDR3 extends over 14 amino acids. The V gene's germline CDR1 is MDHEN and CDR2 SYDVKM. This CDR3 is CASTPPGHSYEQYF. The CDR3 DNA is TGTGCCAGCACCCCGCCGGGACACTCCTACGAGCAGTACTTC.

This chain links TRBV2 with TRBJ1-5; 8 nucleotides align to TRBD1. The germline CDR1 and CDR2 sequences are SNHLY and FYNNEI. There are 15 residues in the CDR3. V was pared by 7 bases and J by 0 bases, with 5 bases of the junction left unmatched. CDR3 loop: CASKTGAYSNQPQHF. As DNA, the CDR3 is TGTGCCAGCAAGACAGGGGCTTATAGCAATCAGCCCCAGCATTTT.

This chain joins TRBV7-9 and TRBJ2-1; 13 bases are a match to TRBD2. Germline-derived CDR1 and CDR2 are SEHNR and FQNEAQ (reference sequence). The V segment lost 3 bases and the J segment 7 bases; nucleotides outside the gene matches: 3. This CDR3 has 15 amino acids. CDR3 protein: CASSLPGLAGNEQFF. As DNA, the CDR3 is TGTGCCAGCAGCTTGCCGGGACTAGCGGGGAATGAGCAGTTCTTC.

The J gene is TRBJ2-7, the V gene TRBV11-2; TRBD2 matches at 7 bases. The CDR3 has 15 residues. The V gene end was trimmed by 5 bases and the J gene end by 2 bases; junction bases not matched to a gene: 9. Germline V gene sequence: CDR1 SGHAT, CDR2 FQNNGV. CDR3 loop: CASSREAGRTYEQYF. The CDR3 coding sequence is TGTGCCAGCAGCCGCGAAGCGGGAAGGACCTACGAGCAGTACTTC.

The V gene is TRBV7-9, the J gene TRBJ2-5; D may be TRBD1 (6 bases). Per the germline V gene, CDR1 is SEHNR and CDR2 is FQNEAQ (reference sequence). The V end was cut by 5 bases, the J end by 0 bases, with 13 bases between. The length of the CDR3 is 15 residues. The CDR3 DNA follows: TGTGCCAGCAGCCTCCTTGGGGGCGACCAAGAGACCCAGTACTTC. This codes for CASSLLGGDQETQYF.

This chain uses TRBV6-9 with TRBJ2-5; no clear D. Germline V gives CDR1 MNHGY, CDR2 SVAAGI. The CDR3 totals 12 residues. V was cut by 6 bases and J by 0 bases, with 5 bases left in between. The CDR3 sequence is CASRIYQETQYF. DNA of the CDR3: TGTGCCAGCAGAATTTACCAAGAGACCCAGTACTTC.

This chain uses TRBV4-1 with TRBJ2-5, with D possibly matching TRBD2 (5 bases). The DNA end lines up better with TRBJ2-7; the J call may be wrong. The CDR3 spans 14 residues. Germline V lookup: CDR1 MGHRA, CDR2 YSYEKL. CDR3 DNA: TGCGCCAGCAGCACCCGGGCCGGGGTGGGCGAGCAGTACTTC. Translated: CASSTRAGVGEQYF.

V usage is TRBV5-4 and J usage is TRBJ1-2; D possibly corresponds to TRBD1 (5 bases). Per the germline V gene, CDR1 is SGHNT and CDR2 is YYREEE (reference sequence). This CDR3 comprises 14 residues. Trimming pared 1 base from V and 4 bases from J, leaving 11 bases between. Here the CDR3 DNA reads TGTGCCAGCAGCTTGTGGGGGGGAGGCTATGGCTACACCTTC. This sequence encodes CASSLWGGGYGYTF.

The chain recombines TRBV5-6 with TRBJ1-5, with a weak D call TRBD1 (5 bases). Trimming removed 4 bases from V and 7 bases from J, with 21 bases in between. In germline, CDR1 is SGHDT, CDR2 YYEEEE. This CDR3 is built from 16 residues. The CDR3 protein is CASSEARAQGPQPQHF. The CDR3, as DNA: TGTGCCAGCAGCGAAGCGCGGGCCCAGGGACCGCAGCCCCAGCATTTT.

The J gene is TRBJ2-1, the V gene TRBV9, with TRBD2 identical over 7 bases. The V segment lost 3 bases and the J segment 1 base; nucleotides outside the gene matches: 10. The CDR3 is 17 residues long. CDR1 is SGDLS, CDR2 YYNGEE, per germline. The CDR3 sequence: CASSGASGGSSYNEQFF. The DNA for the CDR3 is TGTGCCAGCAGCGGAGCCTCCGGCGGGAGTTCCTACAATGAGCAGTTCTTC.

V and J are TRBV2 and TRBJ1-4; no definite D call. With 5 bases removed from V and 0 bases from J, the gap between germline ends came to 10 bases. Per germline, CDR1 SNHLY and CDR2 FYNNEI. This CDR3 has 15 residues. The CDR3 sequence: CASSPTGATNEKLFF. The CDR3 DNA reads TGTGCCAGCAGTCCGACGGGTGCAACTAATGAAAAACTGTTTTTT.

Details on this clone: Other DNA sequences of this sample code for an identical CDR3. This rearrangement joins TRBV5-4 to TRBJ2-1, with D unresolved. From germline, CDR1 is SGHNT and CDR2 YYREEE (reference sequence). The CDR3 runs 12 residues. Trimming shortened V by 4 bases and J by 5 bases, and 7 bases separated the two germline ends. CDR3 nucleotides: TGTGCCAGCAGCCTGACCGACAATGAGCAGTTCTTC. This codes for CASSLTDNEQFF.

CDR3 amino acids: CASSESSTGELFF. CDR3 DNA sequence: TGTGCCAGCAGTGAATCCAGCACCGGGGAGCTGTTTTTT. The gene calls are TRBV6-1 and TRBJ2-2; no clear D gene. The CDR3 runs to 13 residues. Germline V gene lookup returns CDR1 MNHNS and CDR2 SASEGT. V was cut by 2 bases and J by 4 bases, with 5 bases left in between.

As to this clone: The sample holds other DNA sequences that translate to the same CDR3. The DNA for the CDR3 is TGTGCCAGCAGCGTGACAGGGACGATCTACGAGCAGTACTTC. It is translated as CASSVTGTIYEQYF. The rearrangement uses TRBV5-6 and TRBJ2-7; TRBD1 agrees at 7 bases. The CDR3 consists of 14 residues. Germline CDR1 SGHDT, CDR2 YYEEEE. The J segment lost 3 bases and the V segment lost 4 bases, leaving 7 bases of the junction unmatched. Together with reference TRBV5-6 and TRBJ2-7, the CDR3 gives the full variable domain: DAGVTQSPTHLIKTRGQQVTLRCSPKSGHDTVSWYQQALGQGPQFIFQYYEEEERQRGNFPDRFSGHQFPNYSSELNVNALLLGDSALYLCASSVTGTIYEQYFGPGTRLTVT.

The chain carries TRBV27 and TRBJ2-7, with 10 bases that match TRBD2. V trimming: 3 bases; J trimming: 5 bases; junction bases outside the gene matches: 10. The CDR3 spans 16 residues. CDR1 and CDR2 (germline): MNHEY, SMNVEV (reference sequence). The CDR3 sequence: CASSLAGLAGVDEQYF. The CDR3 DNA reads as TGTGCCAGCAGTTTGGCTGGGCTAGCGGGAGTGGACGAGCAGTACTTC.

The count of this clone is one. Other DNA sequences in the sample encode the same CDR3. J is TRBJ2-7 and V is TRBV5-6; D remains ambiguous. The CDR3 runs 12 residues. CDR1 is SGHDT, CDR2 YYEEEE, per germline. V was clipped by 3 bases and J by 4 bases, with 8 bases between them. CDR3 coding DNA: TGTGCCAGCAGCTCGCAGAATTACGAGCAGTACTTC. As protein: CASSSQNYEQYF.

The CDR3 coding sequence is TGTGCCAGCAGCCAAGATCCTGCGGGAGGGTTCACCGGGGAGCTGTTTTTT. As protein: CASSQDPAGGFTGELFF. The chain joins TRBV14 to TRBJ2-2; 9 bases are a match to TRBD2. V lost 0 bases, J lost 4 bases, and 6 bases stayed unmatched. Germline values: CDR1 SGHDN, CDR2 FVKESK. The length of the CDR3 is 17 residues. Using reference TRBV14 and TRBJ2-2 for the parts outside the CDR3, the full variable domain is EAGVTQFPSHSVIEKGQTVTLRCDPISGHDNLYWYRRVMGKEIKFLLHFVKESKQDESGMPNNRFLAERTGGTYSTLKVQPAELEDSGVYFCASSQDPAGGFTGELFFGEGSRLTVL.

This clone has just one count. The J gene is TRBJ2-7, the V gene TRBV6-1, with 10 bases identical to TRBD1. The CDR3 is 15 residues long. The junction had 10 bases not matched to a gene; V was cut back by 7 bases and J by 4 bases. CDR1 is MNHNS and CDR2 is SASEGT in the germline V gene. The CDR3 is CASIEYGTGEYEQYF. CDR3 DNA: TGTGCCAGCATCGAATATGGGACAGGGGAATACGAGCAGTACTTC.

The J gene is TRBJ2-1, the V gene TRBV10-1; the D is unclear. CDR3 length: 13 amino acids. With 3 bases removed from V and 6 bases from J, the gap between germline ends came to 9 bases. Germline values: CDR1 WNHNN, CDR2 SYGVQD (reference sequence). The CDR3 DNA reads TGCGCCAGCAGTGATTCTCAGTTCAATGAGCAGTTCTTC. It is translated as CASSDSQFNEQFF.

The chain couples TRBV13 to TRBJ2-1; 7 nucleotides align to TRBD2. Germline CDR1 is PRHDT and CDR2 is FYEKMQ (reference sequence). The CDR3 is 13 amino acids. V was clipped by 2 bases and J by 10 bases; unmatched bases: 5. The CDR3 loop is CASSLSTGGEQFF. The CDR3 nucleotides read TGTGCCAGCAGCTTATCAACGGGAGGCGAGCAGTTCTTC.

The V gene is TRBV19, the J gene TRBJ2-3; a possible D gene is TRBD2 (6 bases). The CDR3 is made up of 18 amino acids. The germline V gene has CDR1 LNHDA and CDR2 SQIVND (reference sequence). Trimming took off 2 bases at V and 6 bases at J, with 24 bases between the two ends. DNA of the CDR3: TGTGCCAGTAGTATAATTCTTACGGCTAGCGAGACCTCGGATACGCAGTATTTT. Its protein is CASSIILTASETSDTQYF.

The gene calls are TRBV27 and TRBJ2-6, with D perhaps TRBD1 (6 bases). CDR1 is MNHEY and CDR2 is SMNVEV in the germline V gene (reference sequence). The CDR3 sequence is 16 residues long. The ends were cut back, 6 bases at V and 4 bases at J, with 16 bases in the middle. CDR3 DNA: TGTGCCAGCAGGACAGGCATGGGGACCGGGGCCAACGTCCTGACTTTC. Translated: CASRTGMGTGANVLTF. Looking up the rest from reference TRBV27 and TRBJ2-6 gives the full variable domain: EAQVTQNPRYLITVTGKKLTVTCSQNMNHEYMSWYRQDPGLGLRQIYYSMNVEVTDKGDVPEGYKVSRKEKRNFPLILESPSPNQTSLYFCASRTGMGTGANVLTFGAGSRLTVL.

The chain's CDR3 is CATSSDWTGLNEQYF. The CDR3 DNA reads TGTGCCACCAGCAGTGATTGGACAGGGTTAAACGAGCAGTACTTC. V and J are TRBV15 and TRBJ2-7; 8 nucleotides line up with TRBD1. The germline CDR1 and CDR2 sequences are LNHNV and YYDKDF (reference sequence). Germline trimming cut 3 bases from V and 5 bases from J; bases unmatched to any gene: 9. This CDR3 comprises 15 residues.

The V and J genes are TRBV6-1 and TRBJ2-1; 12 nucleotides match TRBD2. V trimming: 3 bases; J trimming: 1 base; junction bases outside the gene matches: 7. Germline values: CDR1 MNHNS, CDR2 SASEGT. The CDR3 runs to 18 residues. CDR3: CASSDGTSGWKSYNEQFF. CDR3 sequence (DNA): TGTGCCAGCAGTGATGGGACTAGCGGGTGGAAATCCTACAATGAGCAGTTCTTC.

The chain employs TRBV4-1 and TRBJ2-7, with 10 bases identical to TRBD2. Germline CDR1 is MGHRA and CDR2 is YSYEKL. The CDR3 totals 16 residues. V lost 2 bases, J lost 1 base, and 5 bases stayed unmatched. The CDR3, as DNA: TGCGCCAGCAGCCAAACGACTAGCGGGCTATCCTACGAGCAGTACTTC. Encoded protein: CASSQTTSGLSYEQYF.

The CDR3 loop is CASRGQGLNEQFF. The CDR3 DNA reads TGTGCCAGCAGGGGACAGGGCCTCAATGAGCAGTTCTTC. The rearrangement uses TRBV6-1 and TRBJ2-1; the match to TRBD1 covers 9 bases. CDR3 length: 13 residues. The V gene end was trimmed by 6 bases and the J gene end by 6 bases; junction bases not matched to a gene: 3. Germline CDR1 reads MNHNS; CDR2 reads SASEGT.

J is TRBJ1-1 and V is TRBV28; D is possibly TRBD1 (6 bases). CDR1 is MDHEN, CDR2 SYDVKM, per germline. The CDR3 covers 15 residues. V was trimmed by 4 bases and J by 3 bases, leaving 15 bases between them. CDR3 DNA sequence: TGTGCCAGCAGTTCCCCCAGGGGTAGGGACACTGAAGCTTTCTTT. Protein sequence: CASSSPRGRDTEAFF.

The chain is built from TRBV25-1 and TRBJ2-7; D perhaps matches TRBD2 (5 bases). The germline gives CDR1 MGHDK, CDR2 SYGVNS. V was shortened by 3 bases and J by 0 bases, with 15 bases between the two germline ends. CDR3 length: 16 residues. Here the CDR3 reads CASSDGVGRHSYEQYF. The CDR3 nucleotides read TGTGCCAGCAGTGACGGGGTAGGACGGCACTCCTACGAGCAGTACTTC.

V is TRBV19 and J is TRBJ2-2; 8 bases are shared with TRBD2. The trim removed 11 bases at V and 4 bases at J, leaving 6 bases unmatched. Germline V gives CDR1 LNHDA, CDR2 SQIVND (reference sequence). The CDR3 contains 13 residues. Here the CDR3 DNA reads TGTGCCGTGGCGGGAGGAACCACCGGGGAGCTGTTTTTT. It translates to CAVAGGTTGELFF. The complete variable domain, with remaining parts taken from reference TRBV19 and TRBJ2-2, reads DGGITQSPKYLFRKEGQNVTLSCEQNLNHDAMYWYRQDPGQGLRLIYYSQIVNDFQKGDIAEGYSVSREKKESFPLTVTSAQKNPTAFYLCAVAGGTTGELFFGEGSRLTVL.

This chain joins TRBV6-1 and TRBJ2-2; D is perhaps TRBD2 (6 bases). The length of the CDR3 is 14 residues. The V end lost 3 bases, the J end lost 1 base, and 6 bases lay between the germline ends. Germline loops: CDR1 MNHNS, CDR2 SASEGT. In DNA, the CDR3 is TGTGCCAGCAGTGAGGGGGGGAACACCGGGGAGCTGTTTTTT. Residues: CASSEGGNTGELFF.

The V call is TRBV2, the J call TRBJ1-2; 8 bases fit TRBD1. V lost 4 bases, J lost 5 bases, and 18 bases stayed unmatched. Germline V gene data show CDR1 as SNHLY and CDR2 as FYNNEI. This CDR3 is built from 18 residues. The CDR3 nucleotides are TGTGCCAGCAGTGGGGGGGGAAGGACAGGGACAGCCGTGTATGGCTACACCTTC. This gives the protein CASSGGGRTGTAVYGYTF.